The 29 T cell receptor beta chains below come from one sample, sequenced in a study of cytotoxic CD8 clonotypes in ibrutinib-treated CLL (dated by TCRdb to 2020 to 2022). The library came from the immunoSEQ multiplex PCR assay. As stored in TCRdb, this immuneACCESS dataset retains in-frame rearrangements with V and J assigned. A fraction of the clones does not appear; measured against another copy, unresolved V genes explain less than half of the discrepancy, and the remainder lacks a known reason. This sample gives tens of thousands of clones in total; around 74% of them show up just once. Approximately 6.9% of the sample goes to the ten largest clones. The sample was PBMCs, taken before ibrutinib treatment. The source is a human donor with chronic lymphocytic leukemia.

The CDR3 reads CARSSKRMSSYNEQFF. DNA of the CDR3: TGTGCCAGAAGCTCTAAGCGTATGAGCTCCTACAATGAGCAGTTCTTC. This chain links TRBV5-3 with TRBJ2-1; D gene uncertain. TRBV5-3 is recorded as an ORF, its role being uncertain. Trimming shortened V by 3 bases and J by 0 bases, and 13 bases separated the two germline ends. The CDR3 covers 16 residues.

CDR3 DNA sequence: TGTGCCAGCAGCACTTCCGCTGGTGGACGTATTATAGCCAAAAACATTCAGTACTTC. The encoded protein is CASSTSAGGRIIAKNIQYF. The chain joins TRBV27 to TRBJ2-4, with D unresolved. The CDR3 runs to 19 residues. V lost 6 bases, J lost 0 bases, and 24 bases lay in between. The germline CDR1 and CDR2 sequences are MNHEY and SMNVEV (reference sequence).

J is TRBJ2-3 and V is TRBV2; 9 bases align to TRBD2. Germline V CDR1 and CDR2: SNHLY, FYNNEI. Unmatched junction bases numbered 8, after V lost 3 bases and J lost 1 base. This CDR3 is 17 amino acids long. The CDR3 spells CASSDRAVAGGTDTQYF. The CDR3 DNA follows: TGTGCCAGCAGTGACCGGGCGGTAGCGGGGGGCACAGATACGCAGTATTTT. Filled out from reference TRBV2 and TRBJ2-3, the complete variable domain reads EPEVTQTPSHQVTQMGQEVILRCVPISNHLYFYWYRQILGQKVEFLVSFYNNEISEKSEIFDDQFSVERPDGSNFTLKIRSTKLEDSAMYFCASSDRAVAGGTDTQYFGPGTRLTVL.

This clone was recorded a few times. The CDR3 bases are TGCGCCAGCAGCTTACAGGGGGCCGCAGATACGCAGTATTTT. This translates into CASSLQGAADTQYF. V is TRBV5-1 and J is TRBJ2-3; 9 positions agree with TRBD1. The CDR3 totals 14 residues. V gave up 2 bases and J gave up 4 bases; unmatched junction bases: 2. CDR1 is SGHRS and CDR2 is YFSETQ in the germline V gene.

CDR3 loop: CASRESGFGNQLLREKLFF. The CDR3 nucleotides are TGCGCCAGCAGAGAGTCCGGGTTTGGAAACCAACTCCTCCGAGAAAAACTGTTTTTT. J is TRBJ1-4 and V is TRBV5-1; D remains unclear. V was shortened by 5 bases and J by 8 bases, with 31 bases between the two germline ends. The CDR3 consists of 19 residues. Germline V gene data show CDR1 as SGHRS and CDR2 as YFSETQ.

CDR3 residues: CASSRRQGLNYGYTF. For the CDR3, the DNA is TGTGCCAGCAGTAGGAGACAGGGGTTGAACTATGGCTACACCTTC. The chain carries TRBV6-1 and TRBJ1-2; 8 bases fit TRBD1. After removal of 5 bases from V and 2 bases from J, the junction contained 7 bases not matched to a gene. CDR1 and CDR2 from the germline V gene are MNHNS and SASEGT. This CDR3 region has 15 residues.

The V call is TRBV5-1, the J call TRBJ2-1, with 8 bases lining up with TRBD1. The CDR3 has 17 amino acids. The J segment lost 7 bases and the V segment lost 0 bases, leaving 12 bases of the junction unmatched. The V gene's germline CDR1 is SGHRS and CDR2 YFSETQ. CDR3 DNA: TGCGCCAGCAGCTTGGAAAAACGGACAGGGTTTCTAAATGAGCAGTTCTTC. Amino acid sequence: CASSLEKRTGFLNEQFF.

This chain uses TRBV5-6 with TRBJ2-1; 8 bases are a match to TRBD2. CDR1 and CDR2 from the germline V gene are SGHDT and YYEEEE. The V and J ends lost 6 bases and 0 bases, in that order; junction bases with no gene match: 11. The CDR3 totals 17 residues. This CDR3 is CASNEIAGRNSYNEQFF. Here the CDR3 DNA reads TGTGCCAGCAACGAAATAGCGGGAAGGAACTCCTACAATGAGCAGTTCTTC.

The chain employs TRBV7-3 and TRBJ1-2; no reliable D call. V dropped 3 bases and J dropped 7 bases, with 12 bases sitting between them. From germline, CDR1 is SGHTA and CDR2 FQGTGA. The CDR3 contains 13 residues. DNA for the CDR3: TGTGCCAGCAGCTTTTTGTCGGAGACTGGCTACACCTTC. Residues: CASSFLSETGYTF.

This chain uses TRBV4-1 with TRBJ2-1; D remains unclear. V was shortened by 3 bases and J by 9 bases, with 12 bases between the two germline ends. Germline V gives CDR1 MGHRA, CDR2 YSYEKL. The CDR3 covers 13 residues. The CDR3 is CASSQPPLFEQFF. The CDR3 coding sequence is TGCGCCAGCAGCCAGCCACCCCTCTTTGAGCAGTTCTTC.

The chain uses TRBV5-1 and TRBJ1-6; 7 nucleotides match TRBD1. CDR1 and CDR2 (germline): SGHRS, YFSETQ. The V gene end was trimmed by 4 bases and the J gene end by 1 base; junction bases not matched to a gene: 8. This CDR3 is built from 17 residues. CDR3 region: CASSRQEGASYNSPLHF. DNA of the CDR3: TGCGCCAGCAGCCGGCAGGAGGGGGCTTCCTATAATTCACCCCTCCACTTT.

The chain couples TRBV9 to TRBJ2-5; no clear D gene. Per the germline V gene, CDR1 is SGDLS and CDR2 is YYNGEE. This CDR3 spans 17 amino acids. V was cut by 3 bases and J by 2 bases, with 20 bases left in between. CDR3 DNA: TGTGCCAGCAGCGCCGAACAAAGATCCGGGCCGCAAGAGACCCAGTACTTC. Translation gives CASSAEQRSGPQETQYF.

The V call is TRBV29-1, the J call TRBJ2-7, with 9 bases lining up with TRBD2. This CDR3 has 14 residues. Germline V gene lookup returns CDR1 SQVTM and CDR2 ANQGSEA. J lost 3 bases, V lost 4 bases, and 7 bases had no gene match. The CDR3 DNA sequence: TGCAGCGTTGCAGCTAGCGGGGACAGCTACGAGCAGTACTTC. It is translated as CSVAASGDSYEQYF.

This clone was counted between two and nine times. The CDR3: CASGRDSYYGYTF. The CDR3, as DNA: TGCGCCAGCGGCCGGGACAGCTACTATGGCTACACCTTC. This chain links TRBV5-1 with TRBJ1-2; 7 positions match TRBD1. Per the germline V gene, CDR1 is SGHRS and CDR2 is YFSETQ. The CDR3 totals 13 residues. Trimming removed 7 bases from V and 3 bases from J; junction bases left unmatched: 6.

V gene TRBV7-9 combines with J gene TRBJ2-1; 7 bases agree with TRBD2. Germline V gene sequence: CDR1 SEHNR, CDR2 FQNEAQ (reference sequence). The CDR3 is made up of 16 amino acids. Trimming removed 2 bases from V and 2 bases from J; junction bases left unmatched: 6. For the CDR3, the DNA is TGTGCCAGCAGCTTAATCCTAGCGGATACCTACAATGAGCAGTTCTTC. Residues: CASSLILADTYNEQFF.

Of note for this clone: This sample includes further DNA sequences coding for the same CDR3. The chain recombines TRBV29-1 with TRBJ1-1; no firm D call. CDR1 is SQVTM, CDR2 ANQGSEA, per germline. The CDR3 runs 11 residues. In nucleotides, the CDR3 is TGCTCAGGAGGGATGAACACTGAAGCTTTCTTT. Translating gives CSGGMNTEAFF.

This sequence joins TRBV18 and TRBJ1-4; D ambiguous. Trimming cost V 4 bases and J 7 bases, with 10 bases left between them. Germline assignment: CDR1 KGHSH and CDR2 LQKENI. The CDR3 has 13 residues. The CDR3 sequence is CASSRGGVEKLFF. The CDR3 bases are TGTGCCAGCTCACGAGGCGGGGTTGAAAAACTGTTTTTT.

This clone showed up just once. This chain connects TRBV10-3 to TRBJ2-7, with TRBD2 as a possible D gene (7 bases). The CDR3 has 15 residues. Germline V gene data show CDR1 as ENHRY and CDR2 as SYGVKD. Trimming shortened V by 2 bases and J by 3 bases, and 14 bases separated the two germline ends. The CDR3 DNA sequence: TGTGCCATCAGTGAGCAAAGGGAGGGGGGCTACGAGCAGTACTTC. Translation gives CAISEQREGGYEQYF.

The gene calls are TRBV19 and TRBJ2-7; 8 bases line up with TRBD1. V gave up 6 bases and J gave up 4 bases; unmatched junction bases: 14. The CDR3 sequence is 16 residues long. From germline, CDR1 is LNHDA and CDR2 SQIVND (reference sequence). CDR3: CASRRNLQGVGYEQYF. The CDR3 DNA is TGTGCCAGTAGGAGAAATTTACAGGGGGTCGGTTACGAGCAGTACTTC.

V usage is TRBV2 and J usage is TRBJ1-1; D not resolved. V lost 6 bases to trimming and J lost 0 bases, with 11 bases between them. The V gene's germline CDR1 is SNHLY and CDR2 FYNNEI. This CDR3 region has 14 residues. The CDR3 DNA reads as TGTGCCAGCAGCGAAACAGTAATGAACACTGAAGCTTTCTTT. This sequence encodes CASSETVMNTEAFF.

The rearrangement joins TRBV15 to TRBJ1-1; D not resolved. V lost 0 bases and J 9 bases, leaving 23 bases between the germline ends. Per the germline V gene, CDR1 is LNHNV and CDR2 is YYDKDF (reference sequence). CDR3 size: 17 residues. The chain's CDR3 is CATSRDYRYGGPFKAFF. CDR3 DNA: TGTGCCACCAGCAGAGATTATAGGTACGGTGGGCCTTTCAAAGCTTTCTTT.

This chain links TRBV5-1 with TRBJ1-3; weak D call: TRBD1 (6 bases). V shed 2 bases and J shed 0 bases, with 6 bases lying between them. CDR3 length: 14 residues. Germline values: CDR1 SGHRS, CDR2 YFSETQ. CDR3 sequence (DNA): TGCGCCAGCAGCTTACAGGGCTCTGGAAACACCATATATTTT. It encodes CASSLQGSGNTIYF.

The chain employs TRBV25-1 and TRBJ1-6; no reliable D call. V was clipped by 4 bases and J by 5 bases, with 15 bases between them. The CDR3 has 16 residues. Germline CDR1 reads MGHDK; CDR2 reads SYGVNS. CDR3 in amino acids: CASSGVPVRDNSPLHF. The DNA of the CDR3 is TGTGCCAGCAGTGGGGTCCCGGTTAGGGATAATTCACCCCTCCACTTT.

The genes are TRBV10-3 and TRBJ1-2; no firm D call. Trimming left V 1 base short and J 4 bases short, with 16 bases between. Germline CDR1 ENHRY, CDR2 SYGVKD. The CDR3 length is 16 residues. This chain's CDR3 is CAISEYLSGESYGYTF. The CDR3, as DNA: TGTGCCATCAGTGAGTACCTTTCCGGAGAATCCTATGGCTACACCTTC.

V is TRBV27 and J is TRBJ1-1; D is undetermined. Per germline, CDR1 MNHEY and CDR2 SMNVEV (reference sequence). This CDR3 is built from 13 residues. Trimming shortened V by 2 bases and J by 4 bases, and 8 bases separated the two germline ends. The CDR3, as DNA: TGTGCCAGCAGTTTAAAAGGGTTCACTGAAGCTTTCTTT. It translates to CASSLKGFTEAFF.

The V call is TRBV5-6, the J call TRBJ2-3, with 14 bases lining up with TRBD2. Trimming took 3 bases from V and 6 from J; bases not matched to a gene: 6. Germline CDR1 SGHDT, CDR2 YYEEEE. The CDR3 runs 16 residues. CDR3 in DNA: TGTGCCAGCAGCTCGACTAGCGGGAGGGCGGGGGATACGCAGTATTTT. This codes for CASSSTSGRAGDTQYF.

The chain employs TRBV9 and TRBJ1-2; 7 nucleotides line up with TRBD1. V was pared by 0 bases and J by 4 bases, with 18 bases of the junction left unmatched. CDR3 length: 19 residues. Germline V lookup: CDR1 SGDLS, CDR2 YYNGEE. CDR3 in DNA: TGTGCCAGCAGCGTAGCTCAGTTCCCGACAGGGCCCGACTCCTATGGCTACACCTTC. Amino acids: CASSVAQFPTGPDSYGYTF.

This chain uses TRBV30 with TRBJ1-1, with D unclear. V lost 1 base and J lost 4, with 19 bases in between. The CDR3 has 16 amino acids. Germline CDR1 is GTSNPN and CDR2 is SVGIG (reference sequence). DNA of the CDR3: TGTGCCTGGAGTGGGAAGTCAGGCACCCGTGGCACTGAAGCTTTCTTT. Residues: CAWSGKSGTRGTEAFF.

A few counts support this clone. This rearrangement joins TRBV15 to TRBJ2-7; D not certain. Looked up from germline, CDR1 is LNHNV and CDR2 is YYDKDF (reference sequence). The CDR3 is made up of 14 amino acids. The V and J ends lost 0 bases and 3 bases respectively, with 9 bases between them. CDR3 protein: CATSREDGYYEQYF. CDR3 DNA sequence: TGTGCCACCAGCAGAGAGGACGGATACTACGAGCAGTACTTC.